This T cell receptor beta chain emerged from a study of CD8+CD57+ T cells in acquired aplastic anemia. On the study more broadly: The sorted CD4+ and CD8+ cells yielded an average around 3.2 ug of DNA.

This clonotype was observed once. Given a much more abundant clone one base away, this may be a read error. Using genomic DNA as the template, TCR beta VDJ and CDR3 profiling was carried out. One entry per CDR3 protein results from TCRdb running MiXCR on the reads. This sample yields 100,000 to 150,000 distinct CDR3 sequences, of which 48% are seen a single time; 2% to 3% belongs to the top ten. V lost 3 bases and J 9 bases, leaving 11 bases between the germline ends. The germline gives CDR1 GTSNPN, CDR2 SVGIG (reference sequence). CDR3 size: 12 residues. This chain joins TRBV30 and TRBJ1-4; D gene ambiguous. The receptor comes from a human donor in good health, serving as a control. Sequenced sample: sorted CD4+, CD8+, or CD8+CD57+ T cells (not recorded which) from PBMCs. The CDR3 bases are TGTGCCTGGAGAATGGGGAATAAAAAACTGTTTTTT. Protein product: CAWRMGNKKLFF.